This TCR beta chain is drawn from a study of blood T cell repertoires in COVID-19 (dated by TCRdb to 2020 to 2022). The study in broad terms: Samples covering the acute and convalescent phases of COVID-19 were provided by collaborators in the United States, Italy and Spain. The prospective study material was composed of cDNA or gDNA derived from T cells, B-cell-depleted T cells, or PBMCs. The dataset comprised deeply sampled blood TCRbeta repertoires from subjects exposed to, actively infected with, or recovered from COVID-19. The repertoires were released in a freely available public database intended as a resource for research on the immune response to SARS-CoV-2. Samples came from the ongoing ImmuneRACE study (first 160 participants) plus 1,254 subjects from 6 global collaborators. Nearly every sample came with metadata listing a de-identified subject ID, COVID-19 status, age in years and sex. Where available, HLA class I and class II types were obtained from metadata supplied by the sample provider rather than from assay-based typing. Here is what the overall study found, with its caveats: The quantity of clinical and demographic metadata differed by source and by participant and was supplied without curation.

The germline V gene (reference sequence) specifies MNHEY as CDR1 and SMNVEV as CDR2. The CDR3 runs 17 amino acids, cysteine and phenylalanine included. The entry retains the CDR3 DNA only, 51 bases that are in frame from base 1. V is pruned by 1 base and J by 9 bases, leaving 11 bases of the junction without a gene match. On this clone itself: Its antigen target is currently unknown. No quality values exist for individual bases; no much larger clone is one base distant.

Whole blood was collected in K2EDTA tubes by collaborating institutions according to the institutions' own protocols. For TCRbeta analysis, collaborators shipped samples as frozen whole blood, isolated PBMCs, or DNA extracted from either of those sample types. TCRbeta CDR3 regions were amplified from genomic DNA using the immunoSEQ Assay, a bias-controlled multiplex PCR. The study's own analysis went as follows. Within the assay, amplification of reference gene primers was used to estimate how many nucleated cells each sample contained. Sequence reads were collapsed and filtered to measure the absolute abundance of every unique TCRbeta CDR3 rearrangement. For each sample, productive Simpson clonality was calculated by taking the square root of Simpson's diversity index across productive rearrangements. TCRdb holds this immuneACCESS table with in-frame rearrangements only. Some clones are missing; in checked studies, unresolved V genes explain under half, and the rest has no known cause. Clone size and the V and J calls come from that table; the DNA yielded D and trimming. The sample table shows roughly 39,000 clones, and more than 85% are seen once. Around 20% of the sample rests with the top ten.

The specimen sequenced was peripheral blood. The chain was built from TRBV27 and TRBJ1-6; 8 bases in the middle match TRBD1. The clonotype was recovered from a man aged 50 to 60 in a cohort sampled during active COVID-19. The DNA reads as follows: TGTGCCAGCAGTTTATGGGACAGGCAAATTATATCTTCACCCCTCCACTTT. Its protein product is CASSLWDRQIISSPLHF.